Listed below are T cell receptor beta chains from one sample, sequenced in a study of shared clonotypes between healthy human individuals. Repertoires were generated with immunoSEQ multiplex PCR, while TCRdb's copy carries only in-frame clones and drops some. The table has about 2.1 million clones, just over 90% seen once; the top ten hold under 2%. Sequenced sample: naive CD8+ T cells from PBMCs. The receptors here all came from a man aged 18-30 years in good health. Some clones in this sample may be carry-over from other donors' samples. Both conserved end residues are part of each CDR3. The D gene is left open where the match is weak. Expanded clones get a size class; other rows say once, few or many, or leave the size out.

clone size,J gene,V gene,D gene,CDR3 DNA,CDR3 protein
-,TRBJ1-6,TRBV5-1,-,TGCGCCAGCAGCTCCATAATCCGGGGTAGCGGGAATTCACCCCTCCACTTT,CASSSIIRGSGNSPLHF
once,TRBJ2-7,TRBV9,-,TGTGCCAGCAGCGTTGACCCTAGCACTTACTACGAGCAGTACTTC,CASSVDPSTYYEQYF
-,TRBJ2-1,TRBV11-2,-,TGTGCCAGTCAAGCCGGGATCGGAGAGCAGTTCTTC,CASQAGIGEQFF
few,TRBJ1-1,TRBV7-9,-,TGTGCCAGCAGCTTTCCCGCGAACACTGAAGCTTTCTTT,CASSFPANTEAFF
-,TRBJ2-2,TRBV9,-,TGTGCCAGCAGCGCCTTCGGGGCGTCACGGGGCACCGGGGAGCTGTTTTTT,CASSAFGASRGTGELFF
-,TRBJ2-5,TRBV10-1,TRBD2,TGCGCCAGCAGTGAGTTGAGGGAGGGCTCAGAGACCCAGTACTTC,CASSELREGSETQYF
few,TRBJ2-7,TRBV5-4,-,TGTGCCAGCAGCTTGGTGGGCGAGCAGTACTTC,CASSLVGEQYF
-,TRBJ2-1,TRBV6-4,-,TGTGCCAGCAGTGACTCGTTAGGGCCACCTTACAATGAGCAGTTCTTC,CASSDSLGPPYNEQFF
-,TRBJ1-1,TRBV27,-,TGTGCCAGCAGTTTAATTGGGGTTTGGACTGAAGCTTTCTTT,CASSLIGVWTEAFF
-,TRBJ2-7,TRBV7-2,TRBD2,TGTGCCAGCAGCCCCGAGCGGGGGCTTTCCTACGAGCAGTACTTC,CASSPERGLSYEQYF
-,TRBJ2-3,TRBV7-9,-,TGTGCCAGCAGCTCCCCCCCCCAGGGTAGCACAGATACGCAGTATTTT,CASSSPPQGSTDTQYF
-,TRBJ1-3,TRBV7-8,-,TGTGCCAGCAGCTTAGACGGCACAGCTGGAAACACCATATATTTT,CASSLDGTAGNTIYF
-,TRBJ2-2,TRBV5-4,TRBD2,TGTGCCAGCAGCTTGCAAGCGGGACACACCGGGGAGCTGTTTTTT,CASSLQAGHTGELFF
-,TRBJ2-1,TRBV28,-,TGTGCCAGCAGCCAGGGCCTTCCTGAGCAGTTCTTC,CASSQGLPEQFF
-,TRBJ2-3,TRBV14,-,TGTGCCAGCAGCCCGGCCAGTTTTGGAGATACGCAGTATTTT,CASSPASFGDTQYF
-,TRBJ2-1,TRBV7-6,TRBD2,TGTGCCAGCAGCTTAGGTCCCCCAGCGGGAGGGCCTCAGGTTATCTACAATGAGCAGTTCTTC,CASSLGPPAGGPQVIYNEQFF
once,TRBJ2-3,TRBV28,TRBD2,TGTGCCAGCAGTTTCCCTATAGCGGGAGCGAAAGATACGCAGTATTTT,CASSFPIAGAKDTQYF
-,TRBJ1-2,TRBV7-9,TRBD1,TGTGCCAGCAGCTTTACAGGGGGCTGGAGCTATGGCTACACCTTC,CASSFTGGWSYGYTF
once,TRBJ2-1,TRBV13,TRBD2,TGTGCCAGCAGCCCCCTTGGGGCTAGCGGGAGCCCCCCCCTCTACAATGAGCAGTTCTTC,CASSPLGASGSPPLYNEQFF
-,TRBJ1-2,TRBV5-8,TRBD1,TGTGCCAGCAGCGGAGCCCGGGACAGGGGCTACTATGGCTACACCTTC,CASSGARDRGYYGYTF
-,TRBJ2-1,TRBV7-6,TRBD1,TGTGCCAGCAGCGCCGGACAGGGGGCATACAATGAGCAGTTCTTC,CASSAGQGAYNEQFF
-,TRBJ1-3,TRBV7-2,-,TGTGCCAGCAGCTTAGAGGGCTATTACAGTGGCCCTGGAAACACCATATATTTT,CASSLEGYYSGPGNTIYF
-,TRBJ1-2,TRBV7-9,-,TGTGCCAGCAGCTCTTTACCTGGCGCCTTC,CASSSLPGAF
-,TRBJ1-1,TRBV5-1,-,TGCGCCAGCAGCTGGGACACCCCGGGCACTGAAGCTTTCTTT,CASSWDTPGTEAFF
-,TRBJ2-3,TRBV6-5,TRBD2,TGTGCCAGCATGACGGGGGGAACAGATACGCAGTATTTT,CASMTGGTDTQYF
-,TRBJ2-3,TRBV27,TRBD2,TGTGCCAGCAGTCTCTCGACTAGCGCTACGCAGTATTTT,CASSLSTSATQYF
-,TRBJ1-2,TRBV27,-,TGTGCCACCTCGACAGGAAACTATGGCTACACCTTC,CATSTGNYGYTF
once,TRBJ2-7,TRBV6-1,-,TGTGCCAGCAGTGAAGGGCAGGGAGCCTACGAGCAGTACTTC,CASSEGQGAYEQYF
-,TRBJ1-2,TRBV4-1,-,TGCGCCAGCAGCCAAGGCCCCGAGACTCAAGGCGGCTATGGCTACACCTTC,CASSQGPETQGGYGYTF
-,TRBJ1-1,TRBV29-1,-,TGCAGCGTTGTGGGAGGGGACACTGAAGCTTTCTTT,CSVVGGDTEAFF
-,TRBJ1-4,TRBV27,TRBD1,TGTGCCAGCACCCAGACAGGGGTCAGGGTTTCAACTAATGAAAAACTGTTTTTT,CASTQTGVRVSTNEKLFF
-,TRBJ2-2,TRBV19,TRBD2,TGTGCCAGTCGATTTCCTAGCGGGAGGGGAGACACCGGGGAGCTGTTTTTT,CASRFPSGRGDTGELFF
-,TRBJ2-3,TRBV6-1,-,TGTGCCAGCAGTGAGACAGGATTTCTACCAACGCAGAAAGATACGCAGTATTTT,CASSETGFLPTQKDTQYF
-,TRBJ2-1,TRBV5-4,-,TGTGCCAGCACCGCCGTCGACTATTACAATGAGCAGTTCTTC,CASTAVDYYNEQFF
-,TRBJ2-1,TRBV7-2,-,TGTGCCAGCAGCTCCCAAGGGGGTAGCTCCTACAATGAGCAGTTCTTC,CASSSQGGSSYNEQFF
-,TRBJ2-1,TRBV27,TRBD1,TGTGCCAGCAGTACCACAGGGGGGAGCTCCTACAATGAGCAGTTCTTC,CASSTTGGSSYNEQFF
-,TRBJ1-5,TRBV27,-,TGTGCCAGCAGATTTGGGGGTTCGGGACAGCCCCAGCATTTT,CASRFGGSGQPQHF
-,TRBJ2-7,TRBV7-9,-,TGTGCCAGCAGCTCGACAGAGCTCTACGAGCAGTACTTC,CASSSTELYEQYF
-,TRBJ2-1,TRBV6-6,-,TGTGCCAGCAGTTACTCGGTAAGGGGTGATCGGTTCTTC,CASSYSVRGDRFF
-,TRBJ2-7,TRBV5-1,TRBD1,TGCGCCAGCAGGCTGACAGGGGGCTACGAGCAGTACTTC,CASRLTGGYEQYF
-,TRBJ2-7,TRBV5-1,TRBD1,TGCGCCAGCAGCTCCTTCCCGGGACAGGGCTACGAGCAGTACTTC,CASSSFPGQGYEQYF
-,TRBJ2-7,TRBV7-2,-,TGTGCCAGCAGCTTCCCCGGGATTACCTACGAGCAGTACTTC,CASSFPGITYEQYF
-,TRBJ2-7,TRBV11-2,TRBD1,TGTGCCAGCAGCTTAGGGGGACAGACCTACGAGCAGTACTTC,CASSLGGQTYEQYF
-,TRBJ1-5,TRBV29-1,TRBD1,TGCAGCGTTGACCCCTTGGGAGCCGGACAGGGCCCCCTCTATAGCAATCAGCCCCAGCATTTT,CSVDPLGAGQGPLYSNQPQHF
-,TRBJ2-7,TRBV5-4,-,TGTGCCAGCAGCTTACCAGGACTATTAGAGCAGTACTTC,CASSLPGLLEQYF
-,TRBJ2-1,TRBV30,TRBD1,TGTGCCTGGAGTGGAATGACAGGGACAAGCTCCTACAATGAGCAGTTCTTC,CAWSGMTGTSSYNEQFF
-,TRBJ2-7,TRBV6-5,-,TGTGCCAGCAGCCTAGGGTCCAGGACTCTCTACGAGCAGTACTTC,CASSLGSRTLYEQYF